This TCR beta chain came from a study of blood T cell repertoires in COVID-19. Study overall: Italy, Spain and the United States were the sources of the convalescent and acute COVID-19 samples.

Per the study methods: The authors estimated nucleated cell counts from reference gene primer amplification. Using immunoSEQ multiplex PCR, the repertoire was profiled, and TCRdb retains in-frame clones only, with some absent. V and J calls and clone size follow that table, whereas D and trimming were derived from the DNA. The sample gives roughly 260,000 clones, 85% to 90% of which show up once; around 3.5% is in the top ten. Germline V gives CDR1 MGHRA, CDR2 YSYEKL. Trimming left V 3 bases short and J 5 bases short, with 16 bases between. The CDR3 loop spans 15 amino acids. The chain recombines TRBV4-1 with TRBJ1-2, with a possible D match to TRBD1 (6 bases). Sample: peripheral blood. The sequence was collected from a woman between 35 and 50 years old with acute or convalescent COVID-19. The CDR3 nucleotides are TGCGCCAGCAGCCACGCTGCCAGGACAGAGTATGGCTACACCTTC. This encodes CASSHAARTEYGYTF.